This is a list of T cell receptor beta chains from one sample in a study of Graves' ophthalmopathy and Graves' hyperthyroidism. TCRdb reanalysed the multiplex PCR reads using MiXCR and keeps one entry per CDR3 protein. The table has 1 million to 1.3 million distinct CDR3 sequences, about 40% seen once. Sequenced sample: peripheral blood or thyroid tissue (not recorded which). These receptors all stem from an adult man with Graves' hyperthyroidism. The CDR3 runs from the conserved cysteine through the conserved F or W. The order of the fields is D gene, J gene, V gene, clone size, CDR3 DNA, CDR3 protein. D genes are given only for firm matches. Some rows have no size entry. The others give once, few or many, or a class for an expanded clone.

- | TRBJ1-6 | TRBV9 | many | TGTGCCAGCAGCGTAGCGAACTCACCCCTCCACTTT | CASSVANSPLHF
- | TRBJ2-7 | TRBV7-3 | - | TGTGCCAGCAGCTTAAGCGCGGTCGCCTACGAGCAGTACTTC | CASSLSAVAYEQYF
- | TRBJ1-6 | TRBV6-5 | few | TGTGCCAGCAGAAACAGGGATTTGGGGTATAATTCACCCCTCCACTTT | CASRNRDLGYNSPLHF
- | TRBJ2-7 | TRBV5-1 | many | TGCGCCAGCAGCACGGACGGGCACGAGCAGTACTTC | CASSTDGHEQYF
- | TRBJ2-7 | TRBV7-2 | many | TGTGCCAGCAGCTTAGCTGGGGGAGACCCCTCCTACGAGCAGTACTTC | CASSLAGGDPSYEQYF
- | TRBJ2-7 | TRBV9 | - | TGTGCCAGCAGCTCCCGACAGGACAACTACGAGCAGTACTTC | CASSSRQDNYEQYF
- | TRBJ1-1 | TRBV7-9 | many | TGTGCCAGCAGCTTAGAACTGGGGGTAAGAGTACACACTGAAGCTTTCTTT | CASSLELGVRVHTEAFF
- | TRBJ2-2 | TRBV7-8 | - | TGTGCCGGCAGCTTGGTACTCAACACCGGGGAGCTGTTTTTT | CAGSLVLNTGELFF
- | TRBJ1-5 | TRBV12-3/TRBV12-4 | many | TGTGCCAGCAGTTTTGGGGACGGTAGCAATCAGCCCCAGCATTTT | CASSFGDGSNQPQHF
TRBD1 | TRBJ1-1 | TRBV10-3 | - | TGTGCCATCAGAATGACAGGGCCAAACACTGAAGCTTTCTTT | CAIRMTGPNTEAFF
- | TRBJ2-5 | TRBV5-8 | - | TGTGCCAGCAGCTTGGCCAGTTCAGAGACCCAGTACTTC | CASSLASSETQYF
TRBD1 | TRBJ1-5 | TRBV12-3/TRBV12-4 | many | TGTGCCAGCAGCAAAGTGACAGGGGAGCATCAGCCCCAGCATTTT | CASSKVTGEHQPQHF
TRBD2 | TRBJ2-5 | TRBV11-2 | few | TGTGCCAGCAGCAAAGGGACTAGCGGGAGGGCCACGGAGACCCAGTACTTC | CASSKGTSGRATETQYF
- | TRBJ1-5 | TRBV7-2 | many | TGTGCCAGCAGCTTAGGGGGTTCAGGGTTTAGTAGCAATCAGCCCCAGCATTTT | CASSLGGSGFSSNQPQHF
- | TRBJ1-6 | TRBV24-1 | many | TGTGCCACCAGTGACTGGGGGCCTAATTCACCCCTCCACTTT | CATSDWGPNSPLHF
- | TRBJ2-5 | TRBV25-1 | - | TGTGCCAGCAGTGAATCTAGGGGGGCTAACGGAGAGACCCAGTACTTC | CASSESRGANGETQYF
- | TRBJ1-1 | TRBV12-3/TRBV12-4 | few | TGTGCCAGCAAAATGGGGTTTAACACTGAAGCTTTCTTT | CASKMGFNTEAFF
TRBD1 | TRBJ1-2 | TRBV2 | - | TGTGCCAGCAGGGATGCGGACAGGGAAGAAAGTGTCTATGGCTACACCTTC | CASRDADREESVYGYTF
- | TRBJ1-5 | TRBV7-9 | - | TGTGCCAGCAGCTTAGGGACAGCCAAGGGGCCCCAGCATTTT | CASSLGTAKGPQHF
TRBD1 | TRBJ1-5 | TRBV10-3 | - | TGTGCCATCAAAGCGGACAGGGATAGCAATCAGCCCCAGCATTTT | CAIKADRDSNQPQHF
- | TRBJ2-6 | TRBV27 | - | TGTGCCAGCAGTAACAGGGAGAGCTCTGGGGCCAACGTCCTGACTTTC | CASSNRESSGANVLTF
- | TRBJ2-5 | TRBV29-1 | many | TGCAGCGCGGTGGGACGGAGCCAAGAGACCCAGTACTTC | CSAVGRSQETQYF
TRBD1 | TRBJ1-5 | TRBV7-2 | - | TGTGCCAGCAGCCCGACAGGGGGCTTTTTTTATAGCAATCAGCCCCAGCATTTT | CASSPTGGFFYSNQPQHF
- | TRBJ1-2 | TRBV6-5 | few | TGTGCCAGCAGTTATGGACGATTCCGGGTATATGGCTACACCTTC | CASSYGRFRVYGYTF
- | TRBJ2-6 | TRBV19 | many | TGTGCCAGTAGTTGGGACCAGGGCTCTGGGGCCAACGTCCTGACTTTC | CASSWDQGSGANVLTF
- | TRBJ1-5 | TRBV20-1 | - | TGCAGTGCTAAATTATACGGGGGGCTTAGTAATCAGCCCCAGCATTTT | CSAKLYGGLSNQPQHF
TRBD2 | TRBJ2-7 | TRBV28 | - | TGTGCCAGCAGGACTAGCGGGGAGCAGTACTTC | CASRTSGEQYF
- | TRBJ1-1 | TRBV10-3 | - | TGTGCCATCAGGTTGGGCAACACTGAAGCTTTCTTT | CAIRLGNTEAFF